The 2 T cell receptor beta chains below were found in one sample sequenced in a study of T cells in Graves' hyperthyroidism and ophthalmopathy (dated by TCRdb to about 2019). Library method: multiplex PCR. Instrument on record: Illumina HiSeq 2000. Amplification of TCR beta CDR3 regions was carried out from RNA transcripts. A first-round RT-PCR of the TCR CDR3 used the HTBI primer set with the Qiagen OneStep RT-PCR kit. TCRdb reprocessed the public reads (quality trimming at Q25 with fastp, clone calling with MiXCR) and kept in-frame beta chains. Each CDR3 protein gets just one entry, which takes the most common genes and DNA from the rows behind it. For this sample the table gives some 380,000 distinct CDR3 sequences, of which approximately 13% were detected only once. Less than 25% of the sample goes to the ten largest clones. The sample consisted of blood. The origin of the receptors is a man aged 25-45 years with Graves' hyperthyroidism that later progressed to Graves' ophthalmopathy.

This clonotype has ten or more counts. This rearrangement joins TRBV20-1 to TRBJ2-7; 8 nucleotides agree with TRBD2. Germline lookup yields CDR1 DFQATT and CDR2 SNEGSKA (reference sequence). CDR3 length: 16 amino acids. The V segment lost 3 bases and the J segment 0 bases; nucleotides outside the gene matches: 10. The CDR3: CSASGGSGATSYEQYF. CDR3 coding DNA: TGCAGTGCTAGTGGGGGTAGCGGGGCCACCTCCTACGAGCAGTACTTC.

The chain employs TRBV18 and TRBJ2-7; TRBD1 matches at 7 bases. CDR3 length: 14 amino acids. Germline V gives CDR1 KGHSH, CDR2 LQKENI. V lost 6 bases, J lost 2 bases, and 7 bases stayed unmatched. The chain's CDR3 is CASSRPGQTYEQYF. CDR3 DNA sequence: TGTGCCAGCTCGCGCCCGGGACAGACCTACGAGCAGTACTTC.